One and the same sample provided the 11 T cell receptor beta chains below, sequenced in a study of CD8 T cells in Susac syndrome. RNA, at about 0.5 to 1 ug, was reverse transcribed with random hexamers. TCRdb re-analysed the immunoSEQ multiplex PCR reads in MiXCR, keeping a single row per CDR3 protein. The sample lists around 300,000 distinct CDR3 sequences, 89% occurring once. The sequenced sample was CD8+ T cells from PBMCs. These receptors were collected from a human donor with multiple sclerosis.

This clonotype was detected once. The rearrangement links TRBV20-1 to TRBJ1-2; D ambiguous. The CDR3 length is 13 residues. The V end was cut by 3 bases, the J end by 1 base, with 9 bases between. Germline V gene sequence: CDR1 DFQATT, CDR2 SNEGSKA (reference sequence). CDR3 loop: CSASTLNNYGYTF. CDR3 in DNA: TGCAGTGCTAGTACCCTTAATAACTATGGCTACACCTTC.

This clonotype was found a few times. CDR3 residues: CASSHDGHSTNYGYTF. The CDR3 DNA reads as TGCGCCAGCAGCCACGACGGACATTCTACTAACTATGGCTACACCTTC. This chain uses TRBV4-3 with TRBJ1-2, with a weak D call TRBD1 (5 bases). Trimming stripped 3 bases from V and 0 bases from J, with 14 bases between. Germline V CDR1 and CDR2: LGHNA, YSLEER. The CDR3 is 16 amino acids.

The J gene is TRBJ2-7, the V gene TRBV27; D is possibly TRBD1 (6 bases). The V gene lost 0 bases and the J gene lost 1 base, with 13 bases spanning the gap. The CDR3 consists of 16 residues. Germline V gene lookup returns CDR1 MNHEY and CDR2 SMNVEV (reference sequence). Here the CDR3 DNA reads TGTGCCAGCAGTTTATCGTTGGGGACACCTTCCTACGAGCAGTACTTC. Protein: CASSLSLGTPSYEQYF.

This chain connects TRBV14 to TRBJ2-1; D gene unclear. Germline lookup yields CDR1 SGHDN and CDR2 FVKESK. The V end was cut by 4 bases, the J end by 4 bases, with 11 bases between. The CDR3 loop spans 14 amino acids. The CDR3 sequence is CASSLFPRYNEQFF. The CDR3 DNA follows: TGTGCCAGCAGCCTGTTTCCACGATACAATGAGCAGTTCTTC.

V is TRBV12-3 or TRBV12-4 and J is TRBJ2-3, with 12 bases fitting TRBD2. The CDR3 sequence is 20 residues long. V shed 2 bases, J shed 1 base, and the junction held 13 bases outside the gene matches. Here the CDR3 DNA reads TGTGCCAGCAGTTTAACCCCGGGACTAGCGGGTGGGGAGGGCACAGATACGCAGTATTTT. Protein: CASSLTPGLAGGEGTDTQYF.

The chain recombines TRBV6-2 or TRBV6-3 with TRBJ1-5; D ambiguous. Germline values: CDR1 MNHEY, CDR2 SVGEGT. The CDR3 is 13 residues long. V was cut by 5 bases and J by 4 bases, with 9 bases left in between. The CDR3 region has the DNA TGTGCCAGCAGTCCCGACGAGAATCAGCCCCAGCATTTT. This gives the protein CASSPDENQPQHF.

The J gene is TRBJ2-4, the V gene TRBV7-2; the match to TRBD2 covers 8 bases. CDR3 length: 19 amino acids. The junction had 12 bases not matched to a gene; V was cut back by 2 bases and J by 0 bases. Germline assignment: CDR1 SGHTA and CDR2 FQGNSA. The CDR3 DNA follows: TGTGCCAGCAGCTTATTCGCGGGGGGACTTAACTTAGCCAAAAACATTCAGTACTTC. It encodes CASSLFAGGLNLAKNIQYF.

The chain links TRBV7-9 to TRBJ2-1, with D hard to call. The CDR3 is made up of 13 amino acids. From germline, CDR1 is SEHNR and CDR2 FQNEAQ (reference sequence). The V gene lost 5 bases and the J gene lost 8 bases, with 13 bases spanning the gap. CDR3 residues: CASSPENYHEQFF. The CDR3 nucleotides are TGTGCCAGCAGCCCCGAGAATTACCATGAGCAGTTCTTC. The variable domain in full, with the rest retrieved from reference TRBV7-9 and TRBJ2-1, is DTGVSQNPRHKITKRGQNVTFRCDPISEHNRLYWYRQTLGQGPEFLTYFQNEAQLEKSRLLSDRFSAERPKGSFSTLEIQRTEQGDSAMYLCASSPENYHEQFFGPGTRLTVL.

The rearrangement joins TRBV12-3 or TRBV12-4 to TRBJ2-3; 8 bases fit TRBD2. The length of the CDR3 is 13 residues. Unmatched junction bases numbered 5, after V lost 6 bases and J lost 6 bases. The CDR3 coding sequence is TGTGCCAGCAGGCAGACTAGCGTCGATACGCAGTATTTT. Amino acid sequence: CASRQTSVDTQYF.

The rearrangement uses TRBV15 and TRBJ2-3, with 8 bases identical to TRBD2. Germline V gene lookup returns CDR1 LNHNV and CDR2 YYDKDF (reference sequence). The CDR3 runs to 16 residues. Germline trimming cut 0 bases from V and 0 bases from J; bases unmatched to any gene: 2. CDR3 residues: CATSREPSGSTDTQYF. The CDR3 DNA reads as TGTGCCACCAGCAGAGAACCTAGCGGGAGCACAGATACGCAGTATTTT.

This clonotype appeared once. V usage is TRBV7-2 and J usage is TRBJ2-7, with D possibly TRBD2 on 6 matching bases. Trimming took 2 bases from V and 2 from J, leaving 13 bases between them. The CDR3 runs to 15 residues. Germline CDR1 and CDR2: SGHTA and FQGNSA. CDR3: CASSLYWEVPYEQYF. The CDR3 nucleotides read TGTGCCAGCAGCTTATACTGGGAGGTACCCTACGAGCAGTACTTC.